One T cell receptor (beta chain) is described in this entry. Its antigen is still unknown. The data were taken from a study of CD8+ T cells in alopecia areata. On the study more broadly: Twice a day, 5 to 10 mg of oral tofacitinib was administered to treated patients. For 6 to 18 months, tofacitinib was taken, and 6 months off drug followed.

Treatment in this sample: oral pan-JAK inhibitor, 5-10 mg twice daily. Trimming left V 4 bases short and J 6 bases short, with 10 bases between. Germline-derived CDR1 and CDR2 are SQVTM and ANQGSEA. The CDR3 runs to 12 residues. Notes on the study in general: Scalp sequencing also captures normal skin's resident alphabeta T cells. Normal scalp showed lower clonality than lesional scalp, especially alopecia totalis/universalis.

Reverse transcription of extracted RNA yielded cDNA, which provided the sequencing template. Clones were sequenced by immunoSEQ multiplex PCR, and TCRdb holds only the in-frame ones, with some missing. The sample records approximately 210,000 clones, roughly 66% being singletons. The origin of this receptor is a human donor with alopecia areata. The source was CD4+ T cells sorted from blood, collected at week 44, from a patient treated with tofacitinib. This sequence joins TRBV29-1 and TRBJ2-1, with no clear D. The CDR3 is CSVVEFTNEQFF. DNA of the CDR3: TGCAGCGTTGTAGAATTTACCAATGAGCAGTTCTTC.